Below, 9 T cell receptor beta chains from the same sample are listed, as sequenced in a study of blood T cell repertoires in COVID-19. Using immunoSEQ multiplex PCR, the repertoire was profiled, and TCRdb retains in-frame clones only, with some absent. The sample comprises around 120,000 clones, around 88% of which are singletons, and about 5.5% rests with the top ten. Sequenced material: peripheral blood. The receptors were sampled from an elderly man with active or convalescent COVID-19.

V and J are TRBV18 and TRBJ2-7; 8 positions agree with TRBD1. Losses at the gene ends were 0 bases for V and 0 bases for J; bases not matched to a gene: 1. Looked up from germline, CDR1 is KGHSH and CDR2 is LQKENI. This CDR3 comprises 15 residues. This chain's CDR3 is CASSPPGTGSYEQYF. The CDR3 DNA reads as TGTGCCAGCTCACCACCGGGGACAGGCTCCTACGAGCAGTACTTC.

This clone showed up just a few times. The V and J genes are TRBV7-6 and TRBJ2-7, with 9 nucleotides matching TRBD2. In germline, CDR1 is SGHVS, CDR2 FNYEAQ. V was pared by 5 bases and J by 7 bases, with 6 bases of the junction left unmatched. This CDR3 is built from 13 residues. The CDR3 here is CASSVNLAGEQYF. The CDR3, as DNA: TGTGCCAGCAGCGTAAATCTAGCGGGGGAGCAGTACTTC.

The V and J genes are TRBV9 and TRBJ1-6; 8 bases agree with TRBD1. The junction had 6 bases not matched to a gene; V was cut back by 1 base and J by 9 bases. CDR1 and CDR2 from the germline V gene are SGDLS and YYNGEE. The CDR3 spans 15 residues. The CDR3: CASSVSGDRGSPLHF. DNA of the CDR3: TGTGCCAGCAGCGTATCCGGCGACAGGGGTTCACCCCTCCACTTT.

The chain joins TRBV5-1 to TRBJ2-5; TRBD1 matches at 8 bases. J gave up 4 bases and V 0 bases, and 5 bases lay outside the gene matches. This CDR3 is built from 15 residues. CDR1 is SGHRS and CDR2 is YFSETQ in the germline V gene. The chain's CDR3 is CASSLGTGSGETQYF. As DNA, the CDR3 is TGCGCCAGCAGCTTGGGGACAGGGAGTGGAGAGACCCAGTACTTC.

The gene calls are TRBV7-8 and TRBJ1-6; 9 bases agree with TRBD1. Germline trimming cut 1 base from V and 10 bases from J; bases unmatched to any gene: 8. Germline V gene data show CDR1 as SGHVS and CDR2 as FQNEAQ. The CDR3 has 16 residues. This CDR3 is CASSLGGGQGTSPLHF. As DNA, the CDR3 is TGTGCCAGCAGCTTAGGGGGTGGACAGGGGACCTCACCCCTCCACTTT.

The V gene is TRBV19, the J gene TRBJ2-5, with D perhaps TRBD1 (6 bases). The CDR3 covers 14 residues. Germline V gene lookup returns CDR1 LNHDA and CDR2 SQIVND (reference sequence). V was trimmed by 5 bases and J by 5 bases, leaving 15 bases between them. The CDR3 sequence is CASSPGLGAETQYF. CDR3 nucleotide sequence: TGTGCCAGTAGTCCCGGGCTGGGGGCTGAGACCCAGTACTTC.

J is TRBJ1-1 and V is TRBV28; the D is unclear. CDR3 length: 16 residues. The germline CDR1 and CDR2 sequences are MDHEN and SYDVKM. Trimming took 6 bases from V and 4 from J, leaving 21 bases between them. CDR3 protein: CASSSPGEAGATEAFF. The DNA for the CDR3 is TGTGCCAGCAGCTCCCCCGGGGAGGCAGGAGCCACTGAAGCTTTCTTT. Full variable domain (missing parts from reference TRBV28 and TRBJ1-1): DVKVTQSSRYLVKRTGEKVFLECVQDMDHENMFWYRQDPGLGLRLIYFSYDVKMKEKGDIPEGYSVSREKKERFSLILESASTNQTSMYLCASSSPGEAGATEAFFGQGTRLTVV.

The chain employs TRBV7-6 and TRBJ1-2; 11 bases match TRBD1. J was trimmed by 4 bases and V by 5 bases; bases with no gene match: 3. The CDR3 is 14 amino acids. Per germline, CDR1 SGHVS and CDR2 FNYEAQ. In DNA form, the CDR3 reads TGTGCCAGCAGCCCTGGGACAGGGGGCTATGGCTACACCTTC. It specifies CASSPGTGGYGYTF.

The gene calls are TRBV21-1 and TRBJ2-3; whether TRBD2, the table's D call, matches the DNA was not checked. TRBV21-1 is noted as a pseudogene. The CDR3 runs to 19 residues. The DNA for the CDR3 is TGTGCCAGCAGCAAAGGAGGTAGCGGGGGGGCTCGATTCACAGATACGCAGTATTTT. Its translation is CASSKGGSGGARFTDTQYF.